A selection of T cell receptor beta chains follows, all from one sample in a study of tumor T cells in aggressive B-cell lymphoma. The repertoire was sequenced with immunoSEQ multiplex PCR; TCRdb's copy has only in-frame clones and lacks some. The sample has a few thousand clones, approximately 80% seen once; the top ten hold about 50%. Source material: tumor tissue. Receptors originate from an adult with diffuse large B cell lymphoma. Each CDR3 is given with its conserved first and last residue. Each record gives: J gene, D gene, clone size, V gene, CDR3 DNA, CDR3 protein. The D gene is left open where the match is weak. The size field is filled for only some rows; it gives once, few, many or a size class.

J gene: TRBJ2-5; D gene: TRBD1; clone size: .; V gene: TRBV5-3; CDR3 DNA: TGTGCCAGAAGCTTGGCCGGTAGGGGGCTGGGAGAGACCCAGTACTTC; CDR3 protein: CARSLAGRGLGETQYF
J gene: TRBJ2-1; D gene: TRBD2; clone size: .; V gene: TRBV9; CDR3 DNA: TGTGCCAGCAGCCTCAGCGGGGGGGCTAATGAGCAGTTCTTC; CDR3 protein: CASSLSGGANEQFF
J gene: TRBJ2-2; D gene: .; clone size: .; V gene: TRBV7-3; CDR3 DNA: TGTGCCAGCAGGTCTACAGATTCTCTCGGGGAGCTGTTTTTT; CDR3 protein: CASRSTDSLGELFF
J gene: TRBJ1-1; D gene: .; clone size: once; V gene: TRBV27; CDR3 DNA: TGTGCCAGCAGTTTATCGGGGGGTTCAGTTGAAGCTTTCTTT; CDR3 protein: CASSLSGGSVEAFF
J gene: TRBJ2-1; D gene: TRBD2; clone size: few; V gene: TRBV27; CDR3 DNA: TGTGCCAGCAGTTGGGGACTAGCGGGAGACAATGAGCAGTTCTTC; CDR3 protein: CASSWGLAGDNEQFF
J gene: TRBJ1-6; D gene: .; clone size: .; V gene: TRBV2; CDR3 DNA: TGTGCCAGCGGACGGCAGGGGTCACCCCTCCACTTT; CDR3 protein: CASGRQGSPLHF
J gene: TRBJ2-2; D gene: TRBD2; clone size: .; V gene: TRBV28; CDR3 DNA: TGTGCCAGCAGTTTACTAGCGGGAGCCGGGGAGCTGTTTTTT; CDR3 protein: CASSLLAGAGELFF
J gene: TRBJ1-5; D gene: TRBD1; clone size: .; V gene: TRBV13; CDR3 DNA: TGTGCCAGCTCTCCTCTCGGACAGGACGCGCGAAGTAGCAATCAGCCCCAGCATTTT; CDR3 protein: CASSPLGQDARSSNQPQHF
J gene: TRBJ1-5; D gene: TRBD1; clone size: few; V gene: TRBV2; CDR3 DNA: TGTGCCAGCAGTGAATTTGGACAGGGAGTTGGTCAGCCCCAGCATTTT; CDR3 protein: CASSEFGQGVGQPQHF
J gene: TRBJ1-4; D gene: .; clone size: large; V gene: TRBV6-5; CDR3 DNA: TGTGCCAGCAGGCACCGATCGGGTGAAAAACTGTTTTTT; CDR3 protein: CASRHRSGEKLFF
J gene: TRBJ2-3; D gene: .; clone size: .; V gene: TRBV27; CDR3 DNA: TGTGCCAGCAGTTTTACGGCGGGTTGGGATACGCAGTATTTT; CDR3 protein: CASSFTAGWDTQYF
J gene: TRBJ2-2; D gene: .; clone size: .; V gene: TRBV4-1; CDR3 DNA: TGCGCCAGCAGCCAAGATTCGGCGGGGGCGTGGGCCGGGGAGCTGTTTTTT; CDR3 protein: CASSQDSAGAWAGELFF
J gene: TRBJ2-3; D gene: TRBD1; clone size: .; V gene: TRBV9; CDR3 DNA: TGTGCCAGCAGCCCGCGACAGGGAACTTCAGATACGCAGTATTTT; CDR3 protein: CASSPRQGTSDTQYF
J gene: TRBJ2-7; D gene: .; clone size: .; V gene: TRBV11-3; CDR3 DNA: TGTGCCAGCAGCGCAGGGGGCGGGGGGGCCCCTGACGAGCAGTACTTC; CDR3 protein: CASSAGGGGAPDEQYF
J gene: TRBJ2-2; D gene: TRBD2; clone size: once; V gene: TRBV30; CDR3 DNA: TGTGCCTGGAGGTACCCCCCGGGACTAGCGGGAGTGGGCACCGGGGAGCTGTTTTTT; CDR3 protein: CAWRYPPGLAGVGTGELFF
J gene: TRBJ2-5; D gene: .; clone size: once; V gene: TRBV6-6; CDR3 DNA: TGTGCCGCGTCTCCCCAAGAGACCCAGTACTTC; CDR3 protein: CAASPQETQYF
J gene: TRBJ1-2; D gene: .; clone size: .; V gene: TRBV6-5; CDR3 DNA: TGTGCCAGCAGTTACGCCCAGGGTTTGGGCTACACCTTC; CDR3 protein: CASSYAQGLGYTF
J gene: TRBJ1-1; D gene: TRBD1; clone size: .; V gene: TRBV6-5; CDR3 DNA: TGTGCCAGCAGTTACCAAGGACAGGGGGTTTACACTGAAGCTTTCTTT; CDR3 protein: CASSYQGQGVYTEAFF
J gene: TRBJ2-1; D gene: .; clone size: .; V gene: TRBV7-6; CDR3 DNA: TGTGCCAGCGGGAGGACCCCTGACAATGAGCAGTTCTTC; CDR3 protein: CASGRTPDNEQFF
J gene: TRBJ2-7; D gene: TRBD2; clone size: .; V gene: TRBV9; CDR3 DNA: TGTGCCAGCAGCGCAGGACCTGTTGAGCGGGGCTACGAGCAGTACTTC; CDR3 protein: CASSAGPVERGYEQYF
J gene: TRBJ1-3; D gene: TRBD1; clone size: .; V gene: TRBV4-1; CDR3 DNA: TGCGCCAGCAGCCAAGCCAGGGGGCAATCTGGAAACACCATATATTTT; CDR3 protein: CASSQARGQSGNTIYF
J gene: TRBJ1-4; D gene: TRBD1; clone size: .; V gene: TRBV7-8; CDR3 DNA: TGTGCCAGCAAGCGAGACAGGGTATCGGAAAAACTGTTTTTT; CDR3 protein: CASKRDRVSEKLFF
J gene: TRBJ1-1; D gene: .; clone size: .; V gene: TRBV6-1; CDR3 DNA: TGTGCCAGCAGCTGGGGGGAGTTGGCTTTCTTT; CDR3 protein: CASSWGELAFF
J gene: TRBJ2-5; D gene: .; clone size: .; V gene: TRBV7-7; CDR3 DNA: TGTGCTACTAGCCCATGGGTCGGTGAGACCCAGTACTTC; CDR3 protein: CATSPWVGETQYF
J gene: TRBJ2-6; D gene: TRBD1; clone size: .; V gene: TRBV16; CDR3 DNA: TGTGCCAGCAGCCAATTGGGACAGTTCTCTGGGGCCAACGTCCTGACTTTC; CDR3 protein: CASSQLGQFSGANVLTF
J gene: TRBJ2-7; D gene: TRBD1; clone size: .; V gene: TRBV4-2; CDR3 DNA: TGTGCCAGCAGCCAAGATAGGGGGACAGGATTGGGCGAGCAGTACTTC; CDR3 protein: CASSQDRGTGLGEQYF
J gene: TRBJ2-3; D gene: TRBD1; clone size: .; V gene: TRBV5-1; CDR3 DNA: TGCGCCAGCAGCTACGGGACAGACCTCACAGATACGCAGTATTTT; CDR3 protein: CASSYGTDLTDTQYF
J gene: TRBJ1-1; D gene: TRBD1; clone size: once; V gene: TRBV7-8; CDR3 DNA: TGTGCCAGCAGCCCTCTCCGGGAGGGGGCTATGAACACTGAAGCTTTCTTT; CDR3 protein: CASSPLREGAMNTEAFF
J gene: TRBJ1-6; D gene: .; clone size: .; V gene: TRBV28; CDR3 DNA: TGTGCCAGCAGTCCGAGGGACTATAATTCACCCCTCCACTTT; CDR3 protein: CASSPRDYNSPLHF
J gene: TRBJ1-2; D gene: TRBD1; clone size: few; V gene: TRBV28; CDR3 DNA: TGTGCCAGCAGTTTAGGGACAGACTATGGCTACACCTTC; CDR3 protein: CASSLGTDYGYTF